The 7 T cell receptor beta chains below all came from one sample that was sequenced in a study of OX40 agonist ivuxolimab in advanced cancers. Only in-frame clones appear in the TCRdb table, and some are missing; sequencing was by immunoSEQ multiplex PCR. The profile covers 65,000 to 95,000 clones, with 91% appearing a single time and approximately 7.7% taken by the ten largest. This material consisted of CD4+ or CD8+ T cells sorted from blood, taken in a trial of the OX40 agonist ivuxolimab. Every receptor here comes from an adult with an advanced solid tumor such as melanoma, head and neck, liver or kidney cancer.

The sample holds one count of this clone. The chain couples TRBV6-5 to TRBJ2-7; 13 bases fit TRBD2. The V segment lost 4 bases and the J segment 4 bases; nucleotides outside the gene matches: 7. CDR3 length equals 16 residues. The germline gives CDR1 MNHEY, CDR2 SVGAGI. As DNA, the CDR3 is TGTGCCAGCAGTTCGCAGGGGACTAGCGGGACTTACGAGCAGTACTTC. Translating gives CASSSQGTSGTYEQYF.

The J gene is TRBJ2-1, the V gene TRBV7-3; maybe TRBD2 (5 bases). V was shortened by 3 bases and J by 7 bases, with 10 bases between the two germline ends. The CDR3 covers 13 residues. Germline loops: CDR1 SGHTA, CDR2 FQGTGA. The CDR3 nucleotides read TGTGCCAGCAGCTTGGTCGGGATAAATGAGCAGTTCTTC. It translates to CASSLVGINEQFF.

The chain carries TRBV5-1 and TRBJ2-1, with 10 bases aligning to TRBD1. In germline, CDR1 is SGHRS, CDR2 YFSETQ. The CDR3 length is 16 residues. V shed 0 bases, J shed 7 bases, and the junction held 7 bases outside the gene matches. The CDR3 DNA reads TGCGCCAGCAGCTTGGGGGACAGGGGAGGTTGGAATGAGCAGTTCTTC. Amino acid sequence: CASSLGDRGGWNEQFF. Looking up the rest from reference TRBV5-1 and TRBJ2-1 gives the full variable domain: KAGVTQTPRYLIKTRGQQVTLSCSPISGHRSVSWYQQTPGQGLQFLFEYFSETQRNKGNFPGRFSGRQFSNSRSEMNVSTLELGDSALYLCASSLGDRGGWNEQFFGPGTRLTVL.

This clone was detected once. The rearrangement joins TRBV6-1 to TRBJ1-2; D uncertain. Germline V gives CDR1 MNHNS, CDR2 SASEGT. V lost 3 bases and J 8 bases, leaving 10 bases between the germline ends. This CDR3 has 12 amino acids. The CDR3 loop is CASSDVGRGYTF. The CDR3 DNA sequence: TGTGCCAGCAGTGATGTAGGGAGAGGCTACACCTTC.

The gene calls are TRBV5-1 and TRBJ2-3; a weak D match, TRBD2 (5 bases). The CDR3 has 13 amino acids. V lost 2 bases and J 1 base, leaving 5 bases between the germline ends. CDR1 and CDR2 from the germline V gene are SGHRS and YFSETQ. In nucleotides, the CDR3 is TGCGCCAGCAGCTTAGCGGGCACAGATACGCAGTATTTT. It encodes CASSLAGTDTQYF.

V and J are TRBV5-8 and TRBJ2-7; possibly TRBD1 for D (5 bases). The CDR3 is 13 residues long. Germline CDR1 is SGHTS and CDR2 is YDEGEE. V shed 1 base and J shed 3 bases, with 8 bases lying between them. CDR3 region: CASSLKRGYEQYF. The CDR3 region has the DNA TGTGCCAGCAGCTTGAAAAGGGGCTACGAGCAGTACTTC.

The V gene is TRBV11-2, the J gene TRBJ1-2; D is perhaps TRBD1 (6 bases). The CDR3 runs to 14 residues. Trimming shortened V by 5 bases and J by 6 bases, and 16 bases separated the two germline ends. Per the germline V gene, CDR1 is SGHAT and CDR2 is FQNNGV. The CDR3 bases are TGTGCCAGCAGCCTGGGACGGGGGCTAGATGGCTACACCTTC. Its protein is CASSLGRGLDGYTF.